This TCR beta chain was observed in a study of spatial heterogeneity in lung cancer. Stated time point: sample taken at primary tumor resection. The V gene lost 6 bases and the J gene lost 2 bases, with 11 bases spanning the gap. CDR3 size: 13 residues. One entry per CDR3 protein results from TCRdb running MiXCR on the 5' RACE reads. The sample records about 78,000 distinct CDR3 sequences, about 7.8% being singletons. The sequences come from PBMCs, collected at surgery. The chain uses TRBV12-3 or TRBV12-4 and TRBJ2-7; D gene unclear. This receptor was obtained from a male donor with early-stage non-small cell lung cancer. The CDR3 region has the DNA TGTGCCAGCAGACCACACGTTACCTACGAGCAGTACTTC. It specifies CASRPHVTYEQYF.